This entry lists 23 T cell receptor beta chains sequenced from one sample in a study of T cells in Graves' hyperthyroidism and ophthalmopathy. Using RNA transcripts as the source, TCR beta CDR3 regions were amplified. First-round RT-PCR with HTBI primers amplified the TCR CDR3 region. TCRdb fed the multiplex PCR reads into MiXCR, producing one record per CDR3 protein. Of about 410,000 distinct CDR3 sequences in the sample, about 15% are singletons; the top ten hold about 12%. The sample comprised blood. Every receptor here comes from a man aged 18 to 30 with Graves' ophthalmopathy.

This clonotype was seen at least ten times. This chain connects TRBV27 to TRBJ1-1; tentative D call: TRBD1 (5 bases). The CDR3 loop spans 11 amino acids. V was shortened by 6 bases and J by 4 bases, with 6 bases between the two germline ends. Germline V CDR1 and CDR2: MNHEY, SMNVEV (reference sequence). The CDR3, as DNA: TGTGCCAGCAGGAGGGGCACTGAAGCTTTCTTT. This sequence encodes CASRRGTEAFF.

The chain links TRBV29-1 to TRBJ1-5, with D possibly matching TRBD1 (5 bases). The CDR3 spans 13 residues. Looked up from germline, CDR1 is SQVTM and CDR2 is ANQGSEA. V lost 4 bases to trimming and J lost 3 bases, with 10 bases between them. The CDR3 DNA reads as TGCAGCGTTGTTTCAGGGTACAATCAGCCCCAGCATTTT. Encoded protein: CSVVSGYNQPQHF.

V usage is TRBV5-1 and J usage is TRBJ2-7; 8 bases are a match to TRBD1. CDR1 and CDR2 from the germline V gene are SGHRS and YFSETQ. J lost 9 bases, V lost 4 bases, and 3 bases had no gene match. The CDR3 length is 11 residues. The CDR3 spells CASSPGQGQYF. The DNA for the CDR3 is TGCGCCAGCAGCCCCGGACAGGGGCAGTACTTC.

Many counts were recorded for this clonotype. V and J are TRBV7-6 and TRBJ2-3; a weak D match, TRBD2 (5 bases). The V end was cut by 5 bases, the J end by 7 bases, with 10 bases between. The germline CDR1 and CDR2 sequences are SGHVS and FNYEAQ. This CDR3 comprises 12 residues. DNA of the CDR3: TGTGCCAGCAGCGGAAGCGGATATACGCAGTATTTT. It codes for CASSGSGYTQYF.

This clonotype was detected only a few times. V usage is TRBV24-1 and J usage is TRBJ2-1; 10 bases agree with TRBD2. V gave up 4 bases and J gave up 0 bases; unmatched junction bases: 8. Germline CDR1 KGHDR, CDR2 SFDVKD. This CDR3 has 18 amino acids. CDR3 residues: CATSDPGTSASSYNEQFF. CDR3 sequence (DNA): TGTGCCACCAGTGACCCCGGGACTAGCGCTAGCTCCTACAATGAGCAGTTCTTC.

This sequence joins TRBV4-1 and TRBJ2-2, with D perhaps TRBD1 (5 bases). Germline-derived CDR1 and CDR2 are MGHRA and YSYEKL. Trimming took 1 base from V and 6 from J, leaving 15 bases between them. The CDR3 totals 16 residues. CDR3 residues: CASSQVRALGPGELFF. The CDR3 region has the DNA TGCGCCAGCAGCCAAGTCAGGGCCCTCGGACCCGGGGAGCTGTTTTTT.

In its sample, this clonotype was seen many times. This rearrangement joins TRBV20-1 to TRBJ2-3; 12 nucleotides agree with TRBD2. Per germline, CDR1 DFQATT and CDR2 SNEGSKA (reference sequence). The CDR3 extends over 16 amino acids. The J segment lost 4 bases and the V segment lost 6 bases, leaving 11 bases of the junction unmatched. The CDR3 sequence is CSATTTSGGVADTQYF. The DNA for the CDR3 is TGCAGTGCAACCACGACTAGCGGGGGCGTGGCAGATACGCAGTATTTT.

This clonotype was seen only a few times. This chain connects TRBV6-5 to TRBJ1-6, with D possibly matching TRBD1 (5 bases). The ends were cut back, 0 bases at V and 5 bases at J, with 8 bases in the middle. The CDR3 has 15 amino acids. The germline V gene encodes CDR1 MNHEY and CDR2 SVGAGI. CDR3 sequence reads: CASSYSGLNNSPLHF. The CDR3 DNA reads TGTGCCAGCAGTTACTCGGGACTGAATAATTCACCCCTCCACTTT.

This clonotype was detected a few times. The chain combines TRBV7-9 with TRBJ2-2; tentatively, D is TRBD2 (6 bases). The CDR3 extends over 15 amino acids. The V end was cut by 2 bases, the J end by 3 bases, with 10 bases between. Germline CDR1 is SEHNR and CDR2 is FQNEAQ (reference sequence). The CDR3 region is CASSLRGEDTGELFF. The DNA for the CDR3 is TGTGCCAGCAGCTTAAGAGGGGAGGACACCGGGGAGCTGTTTTTT.

On this clonotype: This may arise from a read error, as a much more abundant clone is one base away. Written as DNA, the CDR3 is TGTGCCAGCAGTCCCCAGACAGACTCCTACAATGAGCAGTTCTTC. Protein: CASSPQTDSYNEQFF. The chain has TRBV28 and TRBJ2-1; TRBD1 is a possible D gene (5 bases). Germline lookup yields CDR1 MDHEN and CDR2 SYDVKM. Trimming took off 5 bases at V and 0 bases at J, with 11 bases between the two ends. CDR3 size: 15 residues.

This clonotype occurred many times. The V and J genes are TRBV11-2 and TRBJ2-1, with 7 bases that match TRBD2. Germline values: CDR1 SGHAT, CDR2 FQNNGV. The CDR3 consists of 16 residues. Trimming took 4 bases from V and 2 from J; bases not matched to a gene: 8. The CDR3 loop is CASSSQLATTYNEQFF. DNA of the CDR3: TGTGCCAGCAGCTCCCAACTAGCGACCACCTACAATGAGCAGTTCTTC.

This clonotype was observed a handful of times. This rearrangement joins TRBV29-1 to TRBJ1-2, with 11 bases identical to TRBD1. Trimming at V came to 8 bases and at J to 8 bases, leaving 4 bases not matched to a gene. Germline V lookup: CDR1 SQVTM, CDR2 ANQGSEA. There are 11 residues in the CDR3. The CDR3, as DNA: TGCAGCACCGGACAGGGGGCGGGCTACACCTTC. Its translation is CSTGQGAGYTF.

This clonotype was counted ten times or more. V usage is TRBV5-1 and J usage is TRBJ1-1; the D gene is possibly TRBD1 (5 bases). This CDR3 spans 14 amino acids. Per the germline V gene, CDR1 is SGHRS and CDR2 is YFSETQ. Trimming removed 0 bases from V and 4 bases from J, with 10 bases in between. CDR3 sequence: CASSLAGGSTEAFF. CDR3 in DNA: TGCGCCAGCAGCTTGGCCGGGGGGAGCACTGAAGCTTTCTTT.

This clonotype was counted many times. The V call is TRBV11-2, the J call TRBJ2-7; tentatively, D is TRBD2 (7 bases). Germline loops: CDR1 SGHAT, CDR2 FQNNGV. The length of the CDR3 is 18 residues. V was pared by 0 bases and J by 4 bases, with 22 bases between. In DNA form, the CDR3 reads TGTGCCAGCAGCTTAGATGCCCCCCTAGGGGGGGGGACGTACGAGCAGTACTTC. This translates into CASSLDAPLGGGTYEQYF.

This clonotype has only a few counts. The chain combines TRBV9 with TRBJ2-3; no clear D. The germline CDR1 and CDR2 sequences are SGDLS and YYNGEE. Trimming pared 0 bases from V and 2 bases from J, leaving 22 bases between. The CDR3 contains 19 residues. The DNA of the CDR3 is TGTGCCAGCAGCGTAGCACGCGACACGAGAAGTTCCCCCACAGATACGCAGTATTTT. Its protein product is CASSVARDTRSSPTDTQYF.

This clonotype occurred many times. The rearrangement uses TRBV20-1 and TRBJ2-5, with TRBD2 identical over 15 bases. This CDR3 is built from 21 residues. J was trimmed by 3 bases and V by 5 bases; bases with no gene match: 22. Per germline, CDR1 DFQATT and CDR2 SNEGSKA (reference sequence). The CDR3: CSAPTNRRTSGRANRKETQYF. DNA for the CDR3: TGCAGTGCTCCGACGAACCGAAGGACTAGCGGGAGGGCCAATCGTAAAGAGACCCAGTACTTC.

This clonotype has ten or more counts. The chain employs TRBV11-3 and TRBJ2-1, with 9 bases lining up with TRBD2. Germline CDR1 is SGHNT and CDR2 is YENEEA. This CDR3 has 14 residues. V was clipped by 5 bases and J by 6 bases; unmatched bases: 5. The CDR3 nucleotides read TGTGCCAGCAGCAAATTTAGCGGGAGCAATGAGCAGTTCTTC. Protein product: CASSKFSGSNEQFF.

The chain has TRBV14 and TRBJ2-5, with 9 positions matching TRBD2. J lost 4 bases, V lost 3 bases, and 6 bases had no gene match. CDR1 is SGHDN and CDR2 is FVKESK in the germline V gene. This CDR3 spans 15 amino acids. The CDR3 DNA reads TGTGCCAGCAGCCAGCGAGGACTAGCGAGAGAGACCCAGTACTTC. Residues: CASSQRGLARETQYF.

This clonotype showed up many times. The V gene is TRBV2, the J gene TRBJ2-7; 11 nucleotides line up with TRBD2. CDR3 size: 11 residues. Trimming at V came to 10 bases and at J to 7 bases, leaving 3 bases not matched to a gene. Germline assignment: CDR1 SNHLY and CDR2 FYNNEI. CDR3 region: CATRTSGEQYF. In DNA, the CDR3 is TGTGCCACCCGGACTAGCGGGGAGCAGTACTTC.

This clonotype has just a few counts. The V call is TRBV19, the J call TRBJ2-3, with no clear D. Germline CDR1 reads LNHDA; CDR2 reads SQIVND (reference sequence). V lost 3 bases and J 2 bases, leaving 12 bases between the germline ends. There are 15 residues in the CDR3. Here the CDR3 DNA reads TGTGCCAGTAGTATGACTGGTCTCCCCACAGATACGCAGTATTTT. It encodes CASSMTGLPTDTQYF. Drawing the rest from reference TRBV19 and TRBJ2-3, the complete variable domain is DGGITQSPKYLFRKEGQNVTLSCEQNLNHDAMYWYRQDPGQGLRLIYYSQIVNDFQKGDIAEGYSVSREKKESFPLTVTSAQKNPTAFYLCASSMTGLPTDTQYFGPGTRLTVL.

To note about this clonotype: A much larger clone differs by one base, so this may be a read error. The chain recombines TRBV13 with TRBJ2-5, with D perhaps TRBD1 (5 bases). CDR3 length: 16 amino acids. Germline assignment: CDR1 PRHDT and CDR2 FYEKMQ (reference sequence). Trimming left V 10 bases short and J 0 bases short, with 21 bases between. CDR3 DNA: TGTGCCACCAGTGGCCCGGATTCACAGGACCAAGAGACCCAGTACTTC. Translating it yields CATSGPDSQDQETQYF.

This clonotype was observed at least ten times. The chain employs TRBV6-2 or TRBV6-3 and TRBJ2-7; D tentatively reads TRBD1 or TRBD2 (5 bases each). Germline V gene data show CDR1 as MNHEY and CDR2 as SVGEGT. V was clipped by 2 bases and J by 7 bases, with 12 bases between them. This CDR3 has 13 residues. The CDR3 protein is CASSYDPRGEQYF. CDR3 bases: TGTGCCAGCAGTTACGACCCGAGGGGAGAGCAGTACTTC.

This clonotype has just a few counts. The rearrangement joins TRBV13 to TRBJ2-5; TRBD2 aligns across 8 bases. V gave up 6 bases and J gave up 5 bases; unmatched junction bases: 8. The germline V gene encodes CDR1 PRHDT and CDR2 FYEKMQ (reference sequence). The CDR3 extends over 14 amino acids. CDR3 nucleotide sequence: TGTGCCAGCAGTTCGGGGGGGGGAGATGAGACCCAGTACTTC. This encodes CASSSGGGDETQYF.